In its sample, the clone carrying this TCR beta chain was seen once. Its antigen remains unknown. The data were obtained in a study of OX40 agonist ivuxolimab in advanced cancers. In the study overall: The drug used for patients, ivuxolimab, was an agonistic anti-OX40 (CD134) antibody. Earlier treatment with anti-PD-1, anti-PD-L1 or anti-CTLA-4 was permitted, and under 50% had received some.

Autoimmune disease history or systemic immunosuppression was exclusionary. Study-level results: The average count of expanded clones was higher among CD8+ T cells than among CD4+.

Assay: immunoSEQ multiplex PCR; the TCRdb copy retains only in-frame clones and omits some. Seen here are about 150,000 clones, around 94% observed once, and the top ten hold about 0.31%. V gave up 7 bases and J gave up 10 bases; unmatched junction bases: 7. The CDR3 runs 12 residues. Germline-derived CDR1 and CDR2 are MDHEN and SYDVKM. This clonotype was sampled from an adult with an advanced solid tumor such as melanoma, head and neck, liver or kidney cancer. This specimen consisted of CD4+ or CD8+ T cells sorted from blood, obtained in a trial of the OX40 agonist ivuxolimab. This chain links TRBV28 with TRBJ1-5, with TRBD1 matching over 7 bases. The chain's CDR3 is CASNPQGTPQHF. DNA of the CDR3: TGTGCCAGCAACCCACAGGGGACTCCCCAGCATTTT.